Following are 23 T cell receptor beta chains from one sample sequenced in a study of blood T cell repertoires in COVID-19. TCRdb keeps only in-frame clones here, not all; method: immunoSEQ multiplex PCR. Of 95,000 to 150,000 clones listed, over 70% are singletons. Sequencing was carried out using peripheral blood. The receptors were gathered from a man aged 65 to 85 with acute or convalescent COVID-19.

The rearrangement joins TRBV7-2 to TRBJ2-3, with D tentatively TRBD2 (6 bases). This CDR3 has 16 amino acids. The V and J ends lost 0 bases and 2 bases respectively, with 12 bases between them. From germline, CDR1 is SGHTA and CDR2 FQGNSA. The CDR3 here is CASSLARLVITDTQYF. The CDR3, as DNA: TGTGCCAGCAGCTTAGCGAGACTAGTAATCACAGATACGCAGTATTTT.

The chain couples TRBV5-1 to TRBJ1-1; D gene uncertain. Germline CDR1 and CDR2: SGHRS and YFSETQ. The CDR3 runs to 14 residues. The V end lost 3 bases, the J end lost 7 bases, and 16 bases lay between the germline ends. The CDR3 nucleotides are TGCGCCAGCAGCTCTCCCCCGACGGAGGGTGAAGCTTTCTTT. This codes for CASSSPPTEGEAFF.

The genes are TRBV9 and TRBJ2-1; the match to TRBD2 covers 9 bases. After removal of 0 bases from V and 8 bases from J, the junction contained 6 bases not matched to a gene. From germline, CDR1 is SGDLS and CDR2 YYNGEE. The CDR3 covers 15 residues. CDR3 amino acids: CASSVGGRGGDEQFF. The CDR3 DNA follows: TGTGCCAGCAGCGTAGGCGGGCGGGGGGGCGATGAGCAGTTCTTC.

The chain carries TRBV3-1 (or the pseudogene TRBV3-2) and TRBJ2-3; 7 nucleotides agree with TRBD1. Germline CDR1 is LGHDT and CDR2 is YNNKEL (reference sequence). V dropped 6 bases and J dropped 0; count of bases not matched to a gene: 6. The CDR3 totals 15 residues. The CDR3 sequence: CASSPAGGSTDTQYF. The DNA of the CDR3 is TGTGCCAGCAGTCCCGCAGGGGGTAGCACAGATACGCAGTATTTT.

The chain links TRBV30 to TRBJ1-5; 9 nucleotides align to TRBD1. This CDR3 is 12 amino acids long. CDR1 GTSNPN and CDR2 SVGIG come from the germline V gene (reference sequence). V shed 5 bases and J 4 bases; nucleotides not matched to a gene: 0. The chain's CDR3 is CAWGTGNQPQHF. The CDR3 nucleotides are TGTGCCTGGGGGACAGGGAATCAGCCCCAGCATTTT.

The V and J genes are TRBV18 and TRBJ2-6, with D maybe TRBD2 (6 bases). Germline CDR1 is KGHSH and CDR2 is LQKENI. V gave up 4 bases and J gave up 2 bases, with 15 bases separating them. This CDR3 is built from 17 residues. DNA of the CDR3: TGTGCCAGCTCACTCGATGGAGGGGCGGCTGGGGCCAACGTCCTGACTTTC. Amino acids: CASSLDGGAAGANVLTF.

This clone turned up a few times. The chain combines TRBV4-1 with TRBJ2-3, with D tentatively TRBD2 (5 bases). Germline CDR1 MGHRA, CDR2 YSYEKL. CDR3 length: 18 residues. Trimming took off 0 bases at V and 2 bases at J, with 18 bases between the two ends. CDR3 in amino acids: CASSQERAGYTNTDTQYF. CDR3 bases: TGCGCCAGCAGCCAAGAGCGGGCCGGCTACACCAACACAGATACGCAGTATTTT.

V usage is TRBV16 and J usage is TRBJ1-6, with 11 bases lining up with TRBD1. CDR3 length: 15 residues. Germline trimming cut 3 bases from V and 10 bases from J; bases unmatched to any gene: 5. Germline CDR1 and CDR2: KGHSY and FQNENV. CDR3 protein: CASSHRRDRGSPLHF. The CDR3 DNA reads as TGTGCCAGCAGCCATCGAAGGGACAGGGGGTCACCCCTCCACTTT.

The chain couples TRBV19 to TRBJ1-6, with a tentative D call TRBD1 (6 bases). This CDR3 is built from 15 residues. The germline gives CDR1 LNHDA, CDR2 SQIVND (reference sequence). Trimming left V 7 bases short and J 2 bases short, with 12 bases between. In DNA form, the CDR3 reads TGTGCCAGTACCTCGACAGGAACCTATAATTCACCCCTCCACTTT. Translation: CASTSTGTYNSPLHF.

The chain is built from TRBV5-1 and TRBJ2-2; no clear D gene. This CDR3 region has 16 residues. V lost 3 bases and J lost 0, with 12 bases in between. Germline loops: CDR1 SGHRS, CDR2 YFSETQ. The CDR3 here is CASSSPTFTNTGELFF. The CDR3 bases are TGCGCCAGCAGCTCGCCGACATTTACGAACACCGGGGAGCTGTTTTTT.

V gene TRBV5-1 combines with J gene TRBJ1-1; the D is unclear. V lost 0 bases to trimming and J lost 3 bases, with 9 bases between them. CDR3 length: 14 amino acids. CDR1 and CDR2 from the germline V gene are SGHRS and YFSETQ. CDR3 nucleotide sequence: TGCGCCAGCAGCTTGGACGGAGGCTACACTGAAGCTTTCTTT. It encodes CASSLDGGYTEAFF.

The V call is TRBV7-2, the J call TRBJ2-5; 13 bases align to TRBD2. This CDR3 spans 17 amino acids. The germline gives CDR1 SGHTA, CDR2 FQGNSA. V lost 4 bases and J lost 2; bases outside the gene matches: 7. CDR3 DNA: TGTGCCAGCAGCTCGGGACTAGCGGGGTTCTATCAAGAGACCCAGTACTTC. It translates to CASSSGLAGFYQETQYF.

This chain links TRBV6-5 with TRBJ1-5; TRBD1 is a possible D gene (6 bases). The CDR3 covers 14 residues. Germline V gene sequence: CDR1 MNHEY, CDR2 SVGAGI. Trimming left V 8 bases short and J 3 bases short, with 14 bases between. CDR3 bases: TGTGCCAGCGGGGGGGGGCCTTACAATCAGCCCCAGCATTTT. It codes for CASGGGPYNQPQHF.

This rearrangement joins TRBV12-5 to TRBJ2-7, with a tentative D call TRBD2 (6 bases). Germline loops: CDR1 LGHNT, CDR2 FRNRAP. The length of the CDR3 is 13 residues. The ends were cut back, 1 base at V and 4 bases at J, with 8 bases in the middle. The CDR3 DNA reads TGTGCTAGTGGTTTGGAGCGGGCGTACGAGCAGTACTTC. It codes for CASGLERAYEQYF. The full variable domain, rest sourced from reference TRBV12-5 and TRBJ2-7, is DARVTQTPRHKVTEMGQEVTMRCQPILGHNTVFWYRQTMMQGLELLAYFRNRAPLDDSGMPKDRFSAEMPDATLATLKIQPSEPRDSAVYFCASGLERAYEQYFGPGTRLTVT.

The gene calls are TRBV6-6 and TRBJ1-2, with 9 nucleotides matching TRBD1. The V and J ends lost 5 bases and 3 bases, in that order; junction bases with no gene match: 7. The length of the CDR3 is 15 residues. Germline loops: CDR1 MNHNY, CDR2 SVGAGI (reference sequence). The CDR3 loop is CASSGEDRGYYGYTF. CDR3 coding DNA: TGTGCCAGCAGTGGGGAGGACAGGGGCTACTATGGCTACACCTTC.

Regarding this clone: This CDR3 is also generated by other DNA sequences in the sample. The V gene is TRBV25-1, the J gene TRBJ2-7; D is unclear. Germline loops: CDR1 MGHDK, CDR2 SYGVNS. The CDR3 spans 11 residues. V lost 3 bases and J 3 bases, leaving 3 bases between the germline ends. The CDR3 here is CASSESYEQYF. As DNA, the CDR3 is TGTGCCAGCAGTGAGAGCTACGAGCAGTACTTC.

This clone was observed at least ten times. The CDR3 DNA follows: TGTGCCAGCAGCTCCTATTTGTGGGGACAGGGAGCGGGAGAGCAGTACTTC. It is translated as CASSSYLWGQGAGEQYF. The rearrangement joins TRBV11-3 to TRBJ2-7; 9 bases map to TRBD1. V lost 4 bases and J lost 7; bases outside the gene matches: 17. Germline V gene data show CDR1 as SGHNT and CDR2 as YENEEA. CDR3 length: 17 amino acids.

The chain combines TRBV15 with TRBJ1-1; D possibly corresponds to TRBD1 (5 bases). The CDR3 covers 13 residues. The V gene's germline CDR1 is LNHNV and CDR2 YYDKDF (reference sequence). V gave up 0 bases and J gave up 7 bases, with 9 bases separating them. CDR3 coding DNA: TGTGCCACCAGCAGAGACCCAGGGTTTGAAGCTTTCTTT. Its translation is CATSRDPGFEAFF.

This clone has more than one count but fewer than ten. This chain joins TRBV11-3 and TRBJ2-1, with D unresolved. Trimming shortened V by 3 bases and J by 7 bases, and 7 bases separated the two germline ends. Looked up from germline, CDR1 is SGHNT and CDR2 is YENEEA. CDR3 size: 12 residues. In DNA form, the CDR3 reads TGTGCCAGCAGCTTGGTAGAAAATGAGCAGTTCTTC. Translating gives CASSLVENEQFF.

Comment on this clone: Other DNA sequences within the sample encode an identical CDR3. The CDR3 DNA reads TGTGCCACCTCAGGACAGGGGGCGTACACCGGGGAGCTGTTTTTT. Protein: CATSGQGAYTGELFF. The chain uses TRBV24-1 and TRBJ2-2, with 11 bases matching TRBD1. Germline CDR1 KGHDR, CDR2 SFDVKD. This CDR3 spans 15 amino acids. With 9 bases clipped from V and 3 bases from J, the junction kept 5 bases outside the gene matches.

This clone has more than one count but fewer than ten. The chain employs TRBV5-1 and TRBJ2-7; tentative D call: TRBD2 (7 bases). Germline CDR1 is SGHRS and CDR2 is YFSETQ. The CDR3 is 16 residues long. V lost 4 bases, J lost 4 bases, and 21 bases lay in between. The CDR3: CASSVGNGGASYEQYF. CDR3 DNA sequence: TGCGCCAGCAGCGTGGGTAATGGGGGGGCGTCTTACGAGCAGTACTTC.

V and J are TRBV18 and TRBJ2-1; 12 bases fit TRBD2. V dropped 9 bases and J dropped 4; count of bases not matched to a gene: 7. Germline CDR1 reads KGHSH; CDR2 reads LQKENI. The CDR3 spans 15 residues. The CDR3 DNA sequence: TGTGCCAGTACGACTAGCGGGGGACGATACAATGAGCAGTTCTTC. It translates to CASTTSGGRYNEQFF.

The chain combines TRBV6-5 with TRBJ2-7; 8 positions agree with TRBD2. The CDR3 extends over 14 amino acids. J was trimmed by 7 bases and V by 2 bases; bases with no gene match: 7. The V gene's germline CDR1 is MNHEY and CDR2 SVGAGI. The CDR3 spells CASSYLAGAGEQYF. DNA for the CDR3: TGTGCCAGCAGTTACCTAGCGGGCGCTGGGGAGCAGTACTTC.